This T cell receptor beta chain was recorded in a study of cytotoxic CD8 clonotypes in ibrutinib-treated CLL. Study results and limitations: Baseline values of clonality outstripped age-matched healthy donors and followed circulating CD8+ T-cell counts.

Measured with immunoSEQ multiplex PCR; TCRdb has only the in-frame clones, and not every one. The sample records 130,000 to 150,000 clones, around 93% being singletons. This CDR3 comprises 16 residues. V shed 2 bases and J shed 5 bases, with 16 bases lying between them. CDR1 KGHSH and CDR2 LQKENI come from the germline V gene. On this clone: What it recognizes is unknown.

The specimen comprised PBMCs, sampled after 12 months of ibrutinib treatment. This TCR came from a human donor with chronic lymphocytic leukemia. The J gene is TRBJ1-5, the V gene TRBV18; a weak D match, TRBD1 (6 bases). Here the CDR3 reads CASSPMAGAGYQPQHF. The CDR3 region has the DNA TGTGCCAGCTCACCAATGGCGGGGGCAGGATATCAGCCCCAGCATTTT.